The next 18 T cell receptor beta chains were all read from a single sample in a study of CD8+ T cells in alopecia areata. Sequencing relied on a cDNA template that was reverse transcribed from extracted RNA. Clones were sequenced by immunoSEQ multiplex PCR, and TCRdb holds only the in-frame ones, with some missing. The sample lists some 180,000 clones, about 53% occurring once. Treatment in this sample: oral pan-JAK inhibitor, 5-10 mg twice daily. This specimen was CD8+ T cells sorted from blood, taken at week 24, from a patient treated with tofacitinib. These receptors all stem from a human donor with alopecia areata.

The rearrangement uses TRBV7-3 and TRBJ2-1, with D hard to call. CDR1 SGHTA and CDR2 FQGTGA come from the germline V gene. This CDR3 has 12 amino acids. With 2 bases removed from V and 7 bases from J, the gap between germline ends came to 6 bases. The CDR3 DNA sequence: TGTGCCAGCAGCTTATCATTTAATGAGCAGTTCTTC. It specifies CASSLSFNEQFF. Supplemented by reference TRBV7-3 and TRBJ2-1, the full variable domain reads GAGVSQTPSNKVTEKGKYVELRCDPISGHTALYWYRQSLGQGPEFLIYFQGTGAADDSGLPNDRFFAVRPEGSVSTLKIQRTERGDSAVYLCASSLSFNEQFFGPGTRLTVL.

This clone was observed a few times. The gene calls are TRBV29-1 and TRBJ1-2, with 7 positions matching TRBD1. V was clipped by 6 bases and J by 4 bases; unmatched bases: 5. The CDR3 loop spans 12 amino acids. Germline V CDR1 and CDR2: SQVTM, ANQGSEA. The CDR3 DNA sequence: TGCAGCGTCGACAGGGAACTCTATGGCTACACCTTC. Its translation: CSVDRELYGYTF.

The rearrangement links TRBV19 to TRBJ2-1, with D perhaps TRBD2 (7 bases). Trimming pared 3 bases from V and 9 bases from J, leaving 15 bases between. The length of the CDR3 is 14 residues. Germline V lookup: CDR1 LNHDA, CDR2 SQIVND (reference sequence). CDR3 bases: TGTGCCAGTAGTATCCGTCTGAGGGGGGGTGAGCAGTTCTTC. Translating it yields CASSIRLRGGEQFF.

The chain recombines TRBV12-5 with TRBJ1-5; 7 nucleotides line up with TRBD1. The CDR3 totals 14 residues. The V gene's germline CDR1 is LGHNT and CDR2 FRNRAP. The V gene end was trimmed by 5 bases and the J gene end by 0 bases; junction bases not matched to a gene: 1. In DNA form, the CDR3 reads TGTGCTAGTGGTGGGACAGATAGCAATCAGCCCCAGCATTTT. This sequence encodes CASGGTDSNQPQHF.

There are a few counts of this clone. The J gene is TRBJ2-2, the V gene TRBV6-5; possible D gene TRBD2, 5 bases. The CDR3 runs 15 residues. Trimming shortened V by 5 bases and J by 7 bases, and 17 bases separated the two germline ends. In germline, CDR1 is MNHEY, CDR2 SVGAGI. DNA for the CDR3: TGTGCCAGCAGTCCGACCCGACCGGACTTCGGGGAGCTGTTTTTT. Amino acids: CASSPTRPDFGELFF.

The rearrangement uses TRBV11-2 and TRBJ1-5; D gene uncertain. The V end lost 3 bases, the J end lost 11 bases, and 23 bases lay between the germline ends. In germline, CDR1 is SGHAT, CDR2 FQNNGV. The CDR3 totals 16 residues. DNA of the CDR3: TGTGCCAGCAGCTTTTCGCCAGGTACCCCAGGTTGGACCCAGCATTTT. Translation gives CASSFSPGTPGWTQHF.

The CDR3 DNA reads as TGTGCCAGCAGCCTAGGCTCAGGGACTGAAGCTTTCTTT. Encoded protein: CASSLGSGTEAFF. V usage is TRBV14 and J usage is TRBJ1-1; D might be TRBD1 (5 bases). The CDR3 contains 13 residues. Germline V gives CDR1 SGHDN, CDR2 FVKESK. Trimming left V 4 bases short and J 5 bases short, with 11 bases between.

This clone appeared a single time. CDR3 residues: CASSLRGKNTEAFF. The CDR3 region has the DNA TGCGCCAGCAGCTTGCGGGGGAAAAACACTGAAGCTTTCTTT. V and J are TRBV5-1 and TRBJ1-1, with D tentatively TRBD1 (5 bases). V lost 1 base, J lost 2 bases, and 9 bases lay in between. Looked up from germline, CDR1 is SGHRS and CDR2 is YFSETQ. This CDR3 is 14 amino acids long.

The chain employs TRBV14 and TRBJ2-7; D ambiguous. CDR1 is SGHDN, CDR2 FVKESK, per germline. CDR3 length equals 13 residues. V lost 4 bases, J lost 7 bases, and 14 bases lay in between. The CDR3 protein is CASSRIPPVEQYF. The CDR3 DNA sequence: TGTGCCAGCAGCCGCATCCCCCCGGTAGAGCAGTACTTC. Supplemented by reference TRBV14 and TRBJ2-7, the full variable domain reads EAGVTQFPSHSVIEKGQTVTLRCDPISGHDNLYWYRRVMGKEIKFLLHFVKESKQDESGMPNNRFLAERTGGTYSTLKVQPAELEDSGVYFCASSRIPPVEQYFGPGTRLTVT.

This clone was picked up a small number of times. CDR3 DNA sequence: TGCAGCGCTGAGGGAACCGGGGGGGCCGACTACGAGCAGTACTTC. Translation: CSAEGTGGADYEQYF. The J gene is TRBJ2-7, the V gene TRBV29-1, with 8 bases matching TRBD2. CDR1 is SQVTM, CDR2 ANQGSEA, per germline. CDR3 length: 15 residues. The trim removed 7 bases at V and 3 bases at J, leaving 14 bases unmatched.

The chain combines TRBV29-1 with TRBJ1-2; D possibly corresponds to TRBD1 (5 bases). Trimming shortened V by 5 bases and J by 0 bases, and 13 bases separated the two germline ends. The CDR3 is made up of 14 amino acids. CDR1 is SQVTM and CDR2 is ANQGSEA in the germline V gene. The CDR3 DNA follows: TGCAGCGTTCGAGGAGGGGACGCTAACTATGGCTACACCTTC. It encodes CSVRGGDANYGYTF.

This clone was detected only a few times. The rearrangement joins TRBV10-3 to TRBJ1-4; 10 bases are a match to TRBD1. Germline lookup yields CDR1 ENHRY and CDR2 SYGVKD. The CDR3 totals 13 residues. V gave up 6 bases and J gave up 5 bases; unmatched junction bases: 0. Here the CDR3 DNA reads TGTGCCATCAGGGGACAGGGGAATGAAAAACTGTTTTTT. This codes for CAIRGQGNEKLFF.

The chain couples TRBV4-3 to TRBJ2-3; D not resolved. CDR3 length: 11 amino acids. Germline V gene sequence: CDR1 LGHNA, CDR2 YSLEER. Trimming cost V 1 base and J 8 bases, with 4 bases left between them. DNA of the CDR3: TGCGCCAGCAGCCAAGGTGGTACGCAGTATTTT. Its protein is CASSQGGTQYF.

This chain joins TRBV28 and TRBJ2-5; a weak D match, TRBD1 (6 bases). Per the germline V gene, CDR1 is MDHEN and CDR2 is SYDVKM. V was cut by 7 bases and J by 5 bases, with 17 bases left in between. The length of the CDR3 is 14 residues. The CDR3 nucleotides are TGTGCCAGCACTATGACAGGTTTAGAGGAGACCCAGTACTTC. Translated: CASTMTGLEETQYF. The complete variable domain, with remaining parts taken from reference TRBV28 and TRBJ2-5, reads DVKVTQSSRYLVKRTGEKVFLECVQDMDHENMFWYRQDPGLGLRLIYFSYDVKMKEKGDIPEGYSVSREKKERFSLILESASTNQTSMYLCASTMTGLEETQYFGPGTRLLVL.

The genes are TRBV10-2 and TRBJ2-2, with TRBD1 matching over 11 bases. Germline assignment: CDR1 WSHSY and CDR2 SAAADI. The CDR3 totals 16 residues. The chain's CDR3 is CAKGGQGVSNTGELFF. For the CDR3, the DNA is TGCGCAAAAGGGGGACAGGGGGTCTCGAACACCGGGGAGCTGTTTTTT.

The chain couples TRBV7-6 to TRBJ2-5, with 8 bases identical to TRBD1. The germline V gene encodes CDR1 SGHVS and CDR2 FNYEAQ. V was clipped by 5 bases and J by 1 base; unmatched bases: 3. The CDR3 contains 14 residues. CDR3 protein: CASSPTGAQETQYF. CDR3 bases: TGTGCCAGCAGCCCGACAGGGGCCCAAGAGACCCAGTACTTC.

The CDR3 DNA sequence: TGTGCCAGCAGTGAACGGCACAATGAGCAGTTCTTC. This codes for CASSERHNEQFF. The chain links TRBV25-1 to TRBJ2-1; no clear D gene. The CDR3 totals 12 residues. Germline lookup yields CDR1 MGHDK and CDR2 SYGVNS. The V end was cut by 2 bases, the J end by 5 bases, with 4 bases between.

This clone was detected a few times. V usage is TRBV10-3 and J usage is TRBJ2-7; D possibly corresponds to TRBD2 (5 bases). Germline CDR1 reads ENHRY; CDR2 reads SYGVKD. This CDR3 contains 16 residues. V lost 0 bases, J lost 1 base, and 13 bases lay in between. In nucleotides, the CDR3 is TGTGCCATCAGTGAGTCGGCGGGCTTGGGTTCCTACGAGCAGTACTTC. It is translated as CAISESAGLGSYEQYF.